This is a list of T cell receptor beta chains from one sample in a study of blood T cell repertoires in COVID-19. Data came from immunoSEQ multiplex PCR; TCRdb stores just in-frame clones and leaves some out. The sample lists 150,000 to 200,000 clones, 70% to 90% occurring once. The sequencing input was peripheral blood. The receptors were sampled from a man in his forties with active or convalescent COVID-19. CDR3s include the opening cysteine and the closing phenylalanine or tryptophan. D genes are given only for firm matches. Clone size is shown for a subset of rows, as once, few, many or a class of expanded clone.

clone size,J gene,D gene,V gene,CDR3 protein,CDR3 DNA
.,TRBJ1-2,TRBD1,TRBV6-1,CASSELNRGGYGYTF,TGTGCCAGCAGTGAACTTAACAGGGGTGGGTATGGCTACACCTTC
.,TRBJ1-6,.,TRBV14,CASSQVEIVKPLHF,TGTGCCAGCAGCCAAGTAGAGATCGTAAAACCCCTCCACTTT
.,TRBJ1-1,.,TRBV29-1,CSVARRQANTEAFF,TGCAGCGTTGCCCGCAGGCAGGCCAACACTGAAGCTTTCTTT
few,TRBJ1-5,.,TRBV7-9,CASSRTGGQPQHF,TGTGCCAGCAGCCGCACGGGGGGACAGCCCCAGCATTTT
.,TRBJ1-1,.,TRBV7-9,CASSLETGFQYSTEAFF,TGTGCCAGCAGCTTGGAGACGGGATTTCAATACTCCACTGAAGCTTTCTTT
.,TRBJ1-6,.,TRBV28,CASSTSGHPSNSPLHF,TGTGCCAGCAGTACCTCAGGGCATCCATCCAATTCACCCCTCCACTTT
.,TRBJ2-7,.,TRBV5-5,CASSGDGWHEQYF,TGTGCCAGCAGCGGAGACGGGTGGCACGAGCAGTACTTC
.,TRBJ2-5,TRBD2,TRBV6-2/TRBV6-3,CASSYRPGLAIETQYF,TGTGCCAGCAGTTACAGACCGGGACTAGCGATAGAGACCCAGTACTTC
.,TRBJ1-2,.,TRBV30,CAWKYSIYGYTF,TGTGCCTGGAAGTACAGTATCTATGGCTACACCTTC
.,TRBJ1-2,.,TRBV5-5,CASSLGPGEMGYTF,TGTGCCAGCAGCTTGGGACCAGGCGAGATGGGCTACACCTTC
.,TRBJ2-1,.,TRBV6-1,CASSETPLGQIDEQFF,TGTGCCAGCAGTGAAACCCCACTCGGACAGATCGATGAGCAGTTCTTC
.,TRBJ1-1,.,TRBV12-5,CASGLGGHNTEAFF,TGTGCTAGTGGTTTGGGGGGCCATAACACTGAAGCTTTCTTT
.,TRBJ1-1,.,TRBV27,CASSFLRGNTEAFF,TGTGCCAGCAGTTTTTTGAGAGGGAACACTGAAGCTTTCTTT
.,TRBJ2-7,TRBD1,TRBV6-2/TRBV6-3,CASSQDRGDLSSYEQYF,TGTGCCAGCAGTCAGGACAGGGGCGACCTTAGCTCCTACGAGCAGTACTTC
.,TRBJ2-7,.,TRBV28,CASSVLGEQYF,TGTGCCAGCAGTGTTCTAGGAGAGCAGTACTTC
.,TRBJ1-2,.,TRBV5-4,CASSLGLYGYTF,TGTGCCAGCAGCTTGGGACTCTATGGCTACACCTTC
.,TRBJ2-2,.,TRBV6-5,CASRPQALIGELFF,TGTGCCAGCCGCCCCCAAGCTTTGATCGGGGAGCTGTTTTTT
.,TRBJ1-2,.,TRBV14,CASSLTVPRSNYGYTF,TGTGCCAGCAGCCTAACCGTCCCGAGGAGTAACTATGGCTACACCTTC
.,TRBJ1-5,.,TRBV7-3,CASSLGRNQPQHF,TGTGCCAGCAGCTTGGGGCGCAATCAGCCCCAGCATTTT
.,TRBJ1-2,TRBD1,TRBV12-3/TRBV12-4,CASSIGTGDYYTF,TGTGCCAGCAGTATTGGGACAGGGGATTACTACACCTTC
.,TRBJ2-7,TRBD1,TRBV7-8,CASGRQGDEQYF,TGTGCCAGCGGCCGACAGGGGGACGAGCAGTACTTC
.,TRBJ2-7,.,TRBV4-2,CASSQGQGRPYEQYF,TGTGCCAGCAGCCAAGGGCAGGGGCGGCCCTACGAGCAGTACTTC
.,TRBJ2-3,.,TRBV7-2,CASSRVGRELTDTQYF,TGTGCCAGCAGCCGCGTGGGGCGTGAACTAACAGATACGCAGTATTTT
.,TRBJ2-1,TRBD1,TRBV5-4,CASSPRTGETYNEQFF,TGTGCCAGCAGCCCCAGGACAGGGGAGACCTACAATGAGCAGTTCTTC
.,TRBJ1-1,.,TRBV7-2,CASSYESLNTEAFF,TGTGCCAGCAGCTACGAGTCACTGAACACTGAAGCTTTCTTT
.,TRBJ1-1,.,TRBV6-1,CASSDGRATEAFF,TGTGCCAGCAGTGACGGCAGGGCCACTGAAGCTTTCTTT
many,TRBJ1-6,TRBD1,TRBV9,CASSAGRGTGYSPLHF,TGTGCCAGCAGCGCGGGGCGGGGGACAGGGTATTCACCCCTCCACTTT
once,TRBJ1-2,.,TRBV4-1,CASSPPGGGYYGYTF,TGCGCCAGCAGCCCCCCCGGGGGAGGCTACTATGGCTACACCTTC
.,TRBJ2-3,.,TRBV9,CASSDQPLADTQYF,TGTGCCAGCAGCGACCAACCACTCGCGGATACGCAGTATTTT
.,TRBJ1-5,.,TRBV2,CASSSPGRTNSNQPQHF,TGTGCCAGCAGTAGCCCAGGAAGGACTAATAGCAATCAGCCCCAGCATTTT
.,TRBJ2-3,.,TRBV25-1,CASSELGGGRKDTQYF,TGTGCCAGCAGTGAATTGGGAGGGGGGAGGAAGGATACGCAGTATTTT
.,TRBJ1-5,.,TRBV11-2,CASSSKGFRDQPQHF,TGTGCCAGCAGTTCCAAGGGGTTTAGGGATCAGCCCCAGCATTTT
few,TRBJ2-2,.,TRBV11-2,CASSLEAGATGELFF,TGTGCCAGCAGCTTGGAGGCAGGGGCCACCGGGGAGCTGTTTTTT
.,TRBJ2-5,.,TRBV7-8,CASRRFRGPQYF,TGTGCCAGCAGGCGATTTAGGGGCCCCCAGTACTTC
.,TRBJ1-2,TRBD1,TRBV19,CASSGQGLYGYTF,TGTGCCAGTAGTGGACAGGGTCTATATGGCTACACCTTC
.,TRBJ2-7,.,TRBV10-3,CAISEMAGSSYEQYF,TGTGCCATCAGTGAAATGGCCGGGAGCTCCTACGAGCAGTACTTC
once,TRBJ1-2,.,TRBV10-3,CAISGTGSDYGYTF,TGTGCCATCAGTGGGACGGGATCTGACTATGGCTACACCTTC